This entry concerns a single TCR beta chain. This specimen comes from a study of cytomegalovirus exposure and HLA in healthy donors. The study ran its PCR with 60 Vbeta and 13 Jbeta primers. Using immunoSEQ multiplex PCR, the repertoire was profiled, and TCRdb retains in-frame clones only, with some absent. The profile shows over 150,000 clones, roughly four fifths of them singletons. The TCR sequence derives from a woman aged 50 to 60 in good health and CMV-seronegative. Sequencing was performed on PBMCs.

DNA of the CDR3: TGTGCCAGCAGCTTAGACGGGAAAAAGTCCAATGAGCAGTTCTTC. It specifies CASSLDGKKSNEQFF. This sequence joins TRBV7-2 and TRBJ2-1; D may be TRBD2 (5 bases). The CDR3 length is 15 residues. V lost 1 base and J 6 bases, leaving 13 bases between the germline ends. CDR1 is SGHTA, CDR2 FQGNSA, per germline.